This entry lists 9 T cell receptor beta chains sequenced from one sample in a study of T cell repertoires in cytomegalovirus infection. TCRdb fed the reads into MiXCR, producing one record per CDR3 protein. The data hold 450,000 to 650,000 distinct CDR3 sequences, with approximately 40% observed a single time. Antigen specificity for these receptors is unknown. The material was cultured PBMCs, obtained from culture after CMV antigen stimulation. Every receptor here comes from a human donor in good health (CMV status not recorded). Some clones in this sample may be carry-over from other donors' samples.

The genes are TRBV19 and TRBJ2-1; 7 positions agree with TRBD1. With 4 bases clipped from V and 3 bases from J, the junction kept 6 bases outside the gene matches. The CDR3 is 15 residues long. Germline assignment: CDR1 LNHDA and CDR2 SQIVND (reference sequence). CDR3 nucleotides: TGTGCCAGTAGTAATAACGCAGGGGGCTACAATGAGCAGTTCTTC. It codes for CASSNNAGGYNEQFF.

The CDR3 bases are TGTGCCAGCAGTGATCCCTTCGGGAAGGCAGATACGCAGTATTTT. This sequence encodes CASSDPFGKADTQYF. The V call is TRBV6-1, the J call TRBJ2-3, with D possibly TRBD2 on 5 matching bases. The CDR3 loop spans 15 amino acids. From germline, CDR1 is MNHNS and CDR2 SASEGT. The V and J ends lost 3 bases and 4 bases respectively, with 14 bases between them.

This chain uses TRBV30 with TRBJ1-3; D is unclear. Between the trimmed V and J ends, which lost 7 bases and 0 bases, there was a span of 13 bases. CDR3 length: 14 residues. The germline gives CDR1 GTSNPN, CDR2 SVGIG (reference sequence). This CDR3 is CAFRASSSGNTIYF. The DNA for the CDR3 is TGTGCCTTTAGGGCTTCGAGCTCTGGAAACACCATATATTTT.

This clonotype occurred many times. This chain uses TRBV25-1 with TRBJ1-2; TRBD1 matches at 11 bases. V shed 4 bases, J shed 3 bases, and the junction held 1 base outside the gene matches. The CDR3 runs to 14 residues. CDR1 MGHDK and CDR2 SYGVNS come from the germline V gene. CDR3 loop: CASSVGQGDYGYTF. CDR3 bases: TGTGCCAGCAGTGTGGGACAGGGGGACTATGGCTACACCTTC.

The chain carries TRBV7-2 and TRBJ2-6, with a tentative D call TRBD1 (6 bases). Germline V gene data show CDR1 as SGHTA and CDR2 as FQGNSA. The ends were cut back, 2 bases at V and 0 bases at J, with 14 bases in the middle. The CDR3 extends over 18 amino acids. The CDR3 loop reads CASSLHRVQPSGANVLTF. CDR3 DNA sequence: TGTGCCAGCAGCTTACACAGGGTACAGCCCTCTGGGGCCAACGTCCTGACTTTC.

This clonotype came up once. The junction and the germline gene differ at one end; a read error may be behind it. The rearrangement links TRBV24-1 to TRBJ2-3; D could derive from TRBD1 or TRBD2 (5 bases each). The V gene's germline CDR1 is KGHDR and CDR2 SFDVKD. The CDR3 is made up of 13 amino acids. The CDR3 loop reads CATRDSGGDTQYF. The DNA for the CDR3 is TGTGCCACCAGGGATTCTGGGGGAGATACGCAGTATTTT.

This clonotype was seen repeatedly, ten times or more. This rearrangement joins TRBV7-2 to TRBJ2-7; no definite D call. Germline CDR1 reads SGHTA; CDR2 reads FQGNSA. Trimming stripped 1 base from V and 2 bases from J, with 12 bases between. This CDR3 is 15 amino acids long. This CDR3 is CASSLGVPGTYEQYF. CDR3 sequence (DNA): TGTGCCAGCAGCTTAGGGGTCCCAGGTACCTACGAGCAGTACTTC. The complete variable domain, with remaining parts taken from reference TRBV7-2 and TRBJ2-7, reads GAGVSQSPSNKVTEKGKDVELRCDPISGHTALYWYRQSLGQGLEFLIYFQGNSAPDKSGLPSDRFSAERTGGSVSTLTIQRTQQEDSAVYLCASSLGVPGTYEQYFGPGTRLTVT.

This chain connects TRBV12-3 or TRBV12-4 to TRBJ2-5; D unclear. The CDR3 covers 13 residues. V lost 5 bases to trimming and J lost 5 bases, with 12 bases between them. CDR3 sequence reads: CASSRQAPETQYF. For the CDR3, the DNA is TGTGCCAGCAGTAGGCAGGCCCCCGAGACCCAGTACTTC.

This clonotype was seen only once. CDR3 amino acids: CASSSLGLGPEALGYTF. CDR3 nucleotides: TGTGCCAGCAGCTCCCTGGGTTTGGGGCCGGAAGCGTTGGGCTACACCTTC. This chain uses TRBV5-4 with TRBJ1-2; TRBD1 is a possible D gene (5 bases). V lost 3 bases, J lost 8 bases, and 26 bases lay in between. The length of the CDR3 is 17 residues. The germline V gene encodes CDR1 SGHNT and CDR2 YYREEE (reference sequence). Complete variable domain (other parts from reference TRBV5-4 and TRBJ1-2): ETGVTQSPTHLIKTRGQQVTLRCSSQSGHNTVSWYQQALGQGPQFIFQYYREEENGRGNFPPRFSGLQFPNYSSELNVNALELDDSALYLCASSSLGLGPEALGYTFGSGTRLTVV.